This T cell receptor beta chain stems from a study of shared clonotypes between healthy human individuals. For this clone: At one end the junction does not follow the germline gene, possibly because of a read error.

Positively selected for CCR7, the CD45RO-negative cells used as naive CD8 cells excluded terminally differentiated effector memory CD45RA+ cells. Measured with immunoSEQ multiplex PCR; TCRdb has only the in-frame clones, and not every one. The data hold about 700,000 clones, with about 91% observed a single time. Germline V gene data show CDR1 as SNHLY and CDR2 as FYNNEI. The CDR3 is 16 residues long. The chain employs TRBV2 and TRBJ1-6, with D maybe TRBD1 (6 bases). The sequenced sample consisted of naive CD8+ T cells sorted from blood. The clonotype was recovered from a man aged 25-40 years in good health. The CDR3 spells CASSDSGASHNSPLHF. The CDR3 coding sequence is TGTGCCAGCAGTGACTCGGGGGCCTCCCATAATTCACCCCTCCACTTT.